The 11 T cell receptor beta chains below were found in one sample sequenced in a study of beta chain features in type 1 diabetes. Their cognate antigens are unknown. Study-wide points: The study found moderately but significantly shorter TCRB CDR3s in all four CD4+ subsets of Type 1 diabetes patients.

Every isolated RNA sample was fully reverse transcribed, so sequencing captured expressed TCRB transcripts. The protocol was immunoSEQ multiplex PCR, while the TCRdb copy is restricted to in-frame clones and leaves out a portion. The sample yields about 15,000 clones, approximately 71% seen once. The source material was Tregs from blood. The source is a man in his thirties or forties with type 1 diabetes.

This clone was recorded only once. This chain links TRBV5-1 with TRBJ1-1; possible D gene TRBD1, 5 bases. The CDR3 has 16 amino acids. V shed 4 bases and J shed 4 bases, with 20 bases lying between them. CDR1 and CDR2 (germline): SGHRS, YFSETQ. The CDR3 DNA reads as TGCGCCAGCAGCCCAATTCCTGGGGGGAGTGCCACTGAAGCTTTCTTT. It encodes CASSPIPGGSATEAFF.

This clone was found a few times. V gene TRBV29-1 combines with J gene TRBJ1-4; 7 positions match TRBD1. Looked up from germline, CDR1 is SQVTM and CDR2 is ANQGSEA. CDR3 length equals 13 residues. V dropped 6 bases and J dropped 5; count of bases not matched to a gene: 6. This chain's CDR3 is CSVLQGENEKLFF. For the CDR3, the DNA is TGCAGCGTCCTCCAGGGGGAGAATGAAAAACTGTTTTTT.

V and J are TRBV7-9 and TRBJ2-1; 7 nucleotides agree with TRBD2. Per the germline V gene, CDR1 is SEHNR and CDR2 is FQNEAQ (reference sequence). The CDR3 is 15 amino acids. The V gene end was trimmed by 5 bases and the J gene end by 2 bases; junction bases not matched to a gene: 6. CDR3 sequence (DNA): TGTGCCAGCAGCCAAGGGCGGGAGCCCTACAATGAGCAGTTCTTC. Translation: CASSQGREPYNEQFF. The full variable domain, its missing parts supplied by reference TRBV7-9 and TRBJ2-1, is DTGVSQNPRHKITKRGQNVTFRCDPISEHNRLYWYRQTLGQGPEFLTYFQNEAQLEKSRLLSDRFSAERPKGSFSTLEIQRTEQGDSAMYLCASSQGREPYNEQFFGPGTRLTVL.

The genes are TRBV27 and TRBJ2-3; TRBD2 agrees at 11 bases. CDR1 and CDR2 (germline): MNHEY, SMNVEV (reference sequence). This CDR3 is built from 17 residues. V trimming: 3 bases; J trimming: 4 bases; junction bases outside the gene matches: 9. The CDR3 DNA follows: TGTGCCAGCAGTTTTTCTATAGCGGGAGGGGGGGCAGATACGCAGTATTTT. As protein: CASSFSIAGGGADTQYF.

The chain joins TRBV7-8 to TRBJ2-2; D perhaps matches TRBD2 (7 bases). V was cut by 7 bases and J by 2 bases, with 20 bases left in between. Germline V lookup: CDR1 SGHVS, CDR2 FQNEAQ. This CDR3 is 17 amino acids long. CDR3 DNA: TGTGCCAGCAACCCGAAGGGGGGGACGGGAAACACCGGGGAGCTGTTTTTT. Protein: CASNPKGGTGNTGELFF.

J is TRBJ1-4 and V is TRBV5-1; perhaps TRBD1 as D (6 bases). V lost 6 bases and J lost 5, with 17 bases in between. The CDR3 is 15 residues long. The V gene's germline CDR1 is SGHRS and CDR2 YFSETQ. CDR3 residues: CASNPGAGANEKLFF. In DNA, the CDR3 is TGCGCCAGCAACCCAGGGGCAGGCGCAAATGAAAAACTGTTTTTT.

This clone was picked up a small number of times. The chain carries TRBV27 and TRBJ2-1; the match to TRBD2 covers 7 bases. Germline CDR1 is MNHEY and CDR2 is SMNVEV (reference sequence). V lost 6 bases and J lost 6; bases outside the gene matches: 8. The CDR3 covers 14 residues. The CDR3 nucleotides are TGTGCCAGCAGACTGGGAGGGGCCGCCAATGAGCAGTTCTTC. This sequence encodes CASRLGGAANEQFF.

J is TRBJ1-4 and V is TRBV6-6, with D unclear. Germline V gene data show CDR1 as MNHNY and CDR2 as SVGAGI (reference sequence). The CDR3 consists of 15 residues. Trimming took 0 bases from V and 5 from J, leaving 10 bases between them. The CDR3 protein is CASSYSAGFNEKLFF. The CDR3 nucleotides are TGTGCCAGCAGTTACTCTGCGGGGTTCAATGAAAAACTGTTTTTT.

This chain uses TRBV29-1 with TRBJ1-2, with 7 bases that match TRBD1. Germline trimming cut 6 bases from V and 8 bases from J; bases unmatched to any gene: 6. Looked up from germline, CDR1 is SQVTM and CDR2 is ANQGSEA. CDR3 length equals 11 residues. CDR3 DNA sequence: TGCAGCGTCGGCCAGGACAGGGGCTACACCTTC. Its translation: CSVGQDRGYTF.

This chain joins TRBV5-4 and TRBJ1-2; 8 positions match TRBD1. Germline loops: CDR1 SGHNT, CDR2 YYREEE (reference sequence). V lost 2 bases to trimming and J lost 0 bases; unmatched junction nucleotides: 3. The CDR3 spans 15 residues. Here the CDR3 reads CASSFGQGSNYGYTF. The DNA of the CDR3 is TGTGCCAGCAGCTTTGGACAGGGATCTAACTATGGCTACACCTTC.

This chain connects TRBV27 to TRBJ2-2, with D tentatively TRBD2 (5 bases). The V end lost 6 bases, the J end lost 5 bases, and 10 bases lay between the germline ends. CDR1 and CDR2 from the germline V gene are MNHEY and SMNVEV (reference sequence). The CDR3 loop spans 13 amino acids. CDR3 protein: CASSRRRTGELFF. The CDR3 DNA sequence: TGTGCCAGCAGCAGGCGGAGGACCGGGGAGCTGTTTTTT.